The next 27 T cell receptor beta chains were all read from a single sample in a study of vaccination and CD4 T cells after COVID-19. At the Johns Hopkins FTIC core, DNA taken from cultured CD4+ T cells was sequenced by way of the Oncomine TCR Beta short-read assay. TCRdb reprocessed the PCR reads via MiXCR and lists one record per CDR3 protein. The table includes about 27,000 distinct CDR3 sequences, under 75% detected once. Treatment here: approximately 10-day PBMC culture with coronavirus spike peptide pools or control peptides (ViraFEST assay). Their antigen targets remain unknown. The material was CD4+ T cells from blood, cultured in vitro, obtained after SARS-CoV-2 vaccination. Receptor source: a human donor who received a COVID-19 vaccine.

This clonotype appeared a few times. This chain connects TRBV7-9 to TRBJ1-1; possible D gene TRBD1, 5 bases. Trimming removed 3 bases from V and 5 bases from J, with 13 bases in between. The CDR3 is made up of 14 amino acids. Germline CDR1 reads SEHNR; CDR2 reads FQNEAQ (reference sequence). The CDR3 nucleotides are TGTGCCAGCAGCTTGGGGGACTGGCGTACTGAAGCTTTCTTT. It specifies CASSLGDWRTEAFF.

This clonotype has just one count. V gene TRBV5-4 combines with J gene TRBJ2-5; TRBD1 might be the D (6 bases). V dropped 5 bases and J dropped 3 bases, with 17 bases sitting between them. Germline V lookup: CDR1 SGHNT, CDR2 YYREEE (reference sequence). The CDR3 is 15 residues long. CDR3 protein: CASSPQGSGEETQYF. The CDR3 bases are TGTGCCAGCAGTCCACAGGGTTCCGGGGAAGAGACCCAGTACTTC. Full variable domain (missing parts from reference TRBV5-4 and TRBJ2-5): ETGVTQSPTHLIKTRGQQVTLRCSSQSGHNTVSWYQQALGQGPQFIFQYYREEENGRGNFPPRFSGLQFPNYSSELNVNALELDDSALYLCASSPQGSGEETQYFGPGTRLLVL.

This clonotype was observed a single time. V gene TRBV30 combines with J gene TRBJ1-1; D not resolved. Germline V gives CDR1 GTSNPN, CDR2 SVGIG (reference sequence). The V end lost 2 bases, the J end lost 1 base, and 14 bases lay between the germline ends. The CDR3 extends over 15 amino acids. The CDR3 loop reads CAWSFLREGNTEAFF. The DNA of the CDR3 is TGTGCCTGGAGTTTCCTAAGGGAGGGGAACACTGAAGCTTTCTTT.

The gene calls are TRBV20-1 and TRBJ2-1; D gene uncertain. The V gene's germline CDR1 is DFQATT and CDR2 SNEGSKA (reference sequence). V lost 3 bases, J lost 7 bases, and 7 bases lay in between. This CDR3 is built from 11 residues. The CDR3 is CSASHQNEQFF. The CDR3 DNA reads TGCAGTGCTAGTCATCAGAATGAGCAGTTCTTC.

This chain uses TRBV5-4 with TRBJ1-6, with TRBD1 matching over 12 bases. The CDR3 loop spans 16 amino acids. Germline V gene lookup returns CDR1 SGHNT and CDR2 YYREEE (reference sequence). J gave up 7 bases and V 3 bases, and 5 bases lay outside the gene matches. The CDR3 sequence: CASSWGQGATNSPLHF. The CDR3 DNA is TGTGCCAGCAGCTGGGGACAGGGGGCAACGAATTCACCCCTCCACTTT.

The chain uses TRBV10-3 and TRBJ1-5; a weak D match, TRBD1 (5 bases). Trimming took off 2 bases at V and 5 bases at J, with 10 bases between the two ends. The germline V gene has CDR1 ENHRY and CDR2 SYGVKD. The CDR3 extends over 14 amino acids. Written as DNA, the CDR3 is TGTGCCATCAGTGAGACCCGGGGGGATCAGCCCCAGCATTTT. Translated: CAISETRGDQPQHF.

This chain links TRBV12-3 or TRBV12-4 with TRBJ1-2; tentatively, D is TRBD1 (6 bases). Trimming took 1 base from V and 4 from J, leaving 7 bases between them. This CDR3 has 13 amino acids. CDR3 sequence: CASSLDRVYGYTF. CDR3 DNA sequence: TGTGCCAGCAGTTTAGACAGGGTCTATGGCTACACCTTC.

This clonotype was observed a handful of times. The V gene is TRBV20-1, the J gene TRBJ2-3; TRBD2 is a possible D gene (6 bases). CDR1 is DFQATT and CDR2 is SNEGSKA in the germline V gene (reference sequence). V lost 0 bases and J 0 bases, leaving 7 bases between the germline ends. There are 14 residues in the CDR3. DNA of the CDR3: TGCAGTGCTAGAGATGGGACTAGCACAGATACGCAGTATTTT. As protein: CSARDGTSTDTQYF.

This chain connects TRBV24-1 to TRBJ2-5; the D gene is possibly TRBD2 (5 bases). Germline loops: CDR1 KGHDR, CDR2 SFDVKD. The CDR3 covers 17 residues. Trimming took 5 bases from V and 1 from J, leaving 19 bases between them. CDR3 sequence (DNA): TGTGCCACCAGTGGGGTCACCGGGGTTCGGGGCCAAGAGACCCAGTACTTC. It is translated as CATSGVTGVRGQETQYF.

This clonotype was found a few times. The CDR3 DNA sequence: TGTGCCAGCAGTTTCGGCCAGGGTGGTGGCTACACCTTC. This translates into CASSFGQGGGYTF. The chain couples TRBV27 to TRBJ1-2, with D perhaps matching TRBD1 (5 bases). Germline V CDR1 and CDR2: MNHEY, SMNVEV (reference sequence). This CDR3 spans 13 amino acids. V lost 3 bases and J 7 bases, leaving 12 bases between the germline ends.

The CDR3 DNA reads as TGCGCCAGCAGCCTGGGGACAGGGGGATACGAGCAGTACTTC. Its protein is CASSLGTGGYEQYF. V gene TRBV5-1 combines with J gene TRBJ2-7; 11 bases are a match to TRBD1. The length of the CDR3 is 14 residues. Trimming at V came to 4 bases and at J to 4 bases, leaving 4 bases not matched to a gene. The germline V gene has CDR1 SGHRS and CDR2 YFSETQ.

The J gene is TRBJ1-6, the V gene TRBV18; D ambiguous. V dropped 3 bases and J dropped 15 bases, with 0 bases sitting between them. Germline V gives CDR1 KGHSH, CDR2 LQKENI. The CDR3 loop spans 8 amino acids. In DNA form, the CDR3 reads TGTGCCAGCTCACCCCTCCACTTT. It is translated as CASSPLHF.

This sequence joins TRBV6-5 and TRBJ2-5, with TRBD2 matching 9 bases. The CDR3 consists of 16 residues. Germline V gene sequence: CDR1 MNHEY, CDR2 SVGAGI. V lost 1 base, J lost 1 base, and 4 bases stayed unmatched. CDR3 nucleotide sequence: TGTGCCAGCAGTTACTGGGGAGCGGGGGGCCAAGAGACCCAGTACTTC. Residues: CASSYWGAGGQETQYF.

CDR3 in DNA: TGTGCCAGCAGTTCCGGGCCCCGTCAGCCCCAGCATTTT. This codes for CASSSGPRQPQHF. The rearrangement joins TRBV6-4 to TRBJ1-5; D is uncertain. CDR1 MRHNA and CDR2 SNTAGT come from the germline V gene. The germline V and J ends were trimmed by 5 bases and 6 bases, with 11 bases remaining between them. This CDR3 has 13 residues.

The rearrangement links TRBV28 to TRBJ2-3; 7 bases map to TRBD2. V lost 2 bases, J lost 5 bases, and 4 bases stayed unmatched. CDR3 length: 14 residues. Per germline, CDR1 MDHEN and CDR2 SYDVKM. This chain's CDR3 is CASSLGRGEDTQYF. CDR3 sequence (DNA): TGTGCCAGCAGTTTAGGACGGGGGGAAGATACGCAGTATTTT.

J is TRBJ1-1 and V is TRBV6-5; D unclear. CDR1 and CDR2 from the germline V gene are MNHEY and SVGAGI. V dropped 0 bases and J dropped 9 bases, with 17 bases sitting between them. The CDR3 length is 15 residues. The DNA of the CDR3 is TGTGCCAGCAGTTACTCGACCGCCACTGATGTAAAAGCTTTCTTT. Protein product: CASSYSTATDVKAFF.

The chain joins TRBV3-1 to TRBJ1-3; D possibly corresponds to TRBD1 (5 bases). Germline V gene data show CDR1 as LGHDT and CDR2 as YNNKEL (reference sequence). This CDR3 contains 16 residues. The V and J ends lost 0 bases and 7 bases respectively, with 16 bases between them. CDR3 DNA: TGTGCCAGCAGCCAAGAACTTTTTGGGGCAGCGAACACCATATATTTT. It encodes CASSQELFGAANTIYF.

The chain joins TRBV30 to TRBJ1-6; D not resolved. The V and J ends lost 3 bases and 4 bases respectively, with 10 bases between them. CDR3 length: 14 amino acids. Germline V lookup: CDR1 GTSNPN, CDR2 SVGIG (reference sequence). CDR3 nucleotides: TGTGCCTGGAGCCGGACGGATTATAATTCACCCCTCCACTTT. It translates to CAWSRTDYNSPLHF.

The CDR3: CASSELLRPPDTQYF. The CDR3 bases are TGTGCCAGCAGTGAACTTCTTCGTCCCCCAGATACGCAGTATTTT. The chain uses TRBV2 and TRBJ2-3; D unresolved. This CDR3 is 15 amino acids long. Germline V gene lookup returns CDR1 SNHLY and CDR2 FYNNEI. Trimming left V 2 bases short and J 4 bases short, with 13 bases between.

The V gene is TRBV20-1, the J gene TRBJ2-7, with D possibly called TRBD1 or TRBD2 (5 bases each). CDR3 size: 14 residues. The germline V gene encodes CDR1 DFQATT and CDR2 SNEGSKA (reference sequence). V lost 6 bases and J 1 base, leaving 16 bases between the germline ends. CDR3 bases: TGCAGTGCCGCAGCCTTTGGGGGTTCCTACGAGCAGTACTTC. This codes for CSAAAFGGSYEQYF.

In its sample, this clonotype was seen once. The V and J genes are TRBV19 and TRBJ2-3; D tentatively fits TRBD1 or TRBD2 (5 bases each). Germline V gene data show CDR1 as LNHDA and CDR2 as SQIVND (reference sequence). The CDR3 is 16 residues long. V was pared by 3 bases and J by 0 bases, with 13 bases between. CDR3 sequence: CASSITGTSSTDTQYF. As DNA, the CDR3 is TGTGCCAGTAGTATTACCGGGACCTCTAGCACAGATACGCAGTATTTT.

Notes on this clonotype: Compared with germline, one end of the junction differs, possibly owing to a read error. The genes are TRBV2 and TRBJ2-7, with no clear D. The CDR3 is made up of 14 amino acids. The germline V gene encodes CDR1 SNHLY and CDR2 FYNNEI. This CDR3 is CASVEDLSSCEQYF. The CDR3 DNA sequence: TGTGCCAGCGTTGAGGACCTGAGCTCCTGCGAGCAGTACTTC.

This clonotype was picked up a small number of times. The chain joins TRBV20-1 to TRBJ1-2; 8 bases match TRBD1. With V trimmed by 0 bases and J by 3 bases, 6 bases remained unmatched. Germline CDR1 is DFQATT and CDR2 is SNEGSKA (reference sequence). The CDR3 consists of 15 residues. The CDR3 DNA is TGCAGTGCTAGAGATCGGACAGGGTCTGACTATGGCTACACCTTC. Protein product: CSARDRTGSDYGYTF.

The chain joins TRBV19 to TRBJ1-2, with D unclear. Trimming cost V 0 bases and J 5 bases, with 10 bases left between them. The CDR3 sequence is 14 residues long. Per the germline V gene, CDR1 is LNHDA and CDR2 is SQIVND (reference sequence). CDR3 residues: CASSIEEIAYGYTF. CDR3 DNA: TGTGCCAGTAGTATAGAGGAAATCGCATATGGCTACACCTTC.

This rearrangement joins TRBV10-3 to TRBJ1-5; D unresolved. Germline CDR1 reads ENHRY; CDR2 reads SYGVKD. The V and J ends lost 10 bases and 0 bases respectively, with 22 bases between them. CDR3 size: 17 residues. The CDR3 reads CASRGQKVPYSNQPQHF. The CDR3, as DNA: TGTGCCAGCAGAGGTCAAAAGGTACCGTATAGCAATCAGCCCCAGCATTTT.

The chain has TRBV21-1 and TRBJ2-2. TRBV21-1 is given as a pseudogene. The CDR3 has 13 amino acids. CDR3 loop: CASSKAKDGELFF. CDR3 nucleotides: TGTGCCAGCAGCAAAGCTAAGGACGGGGAGCTGTTTTTT.

The table lists this clonotype with a few counts. The chain recombines TRBV27 with TRBJ1-2; D is ambiguous. Germline-derived CDR1 and CDR2 are MNHEY and SMNVEV (reference sequence). The CDR3 covers 17 residues. Trimming left V 1 base short and J 2 bases short, with 17 bases between. The CDR3 loop is CASSLFRLVSDNYGYTF. In DNA, the CDR3 is TGTGCCAGCAGTTTATTTCGATTGGTGTCAGACAACTATGGCTACACCTTC.